This TCR beta chain was recovered during a study of blood T cell repertoires in COVID-19. Study in general: Before being deemed recovered, Cohort 3 donors had two negative PCRs, clearance, or symptom resolution. The United States, Italy and Spain provided the acute and convalescent COVID-19 samples.

TCRdb keeps only in-frame clones here, not all; method: immunoSEQ multiplex PCR. The data hold about 210,000 clones, with roughly 87% observed a single time. The sequence was collected from a man aged 30 to 39 in a cohort exposed to, infected with or recovered from COVID-19 (not recorded which). The sequenced material came from PBMCs or T cells enriched from blood (not recorded which).

CDR3 in DNA: TGTGCCAGCAGCCAGGGGGCGCGGGACACCGGGGAGCTGTTTTTT. Its protein is CASSQGARDTGELFF. The chain combines TRBV7-8 with TRBJ2-2; TRBD1 matches at 8 bases. The CDR3 runs 15 residues. Germline trimming cut 5 bases from V and 3 bases from J; bases unmatched to any gene: 5. Germline assignment: CDR1 SGHVS and CDR2 FQNEAQ.